This record concerns one TCR beta chain sequence. What it binds is unknown. The data derive from a study of Ad26.COV2.S vaccination and SARS-CoV-2 variants. Study-wide background: Donor got 5x10^10 or 1x10^11 viral particles of Ad26.COV2.S. General study findings and limits: The TCR breadth and depth analyses may have produced an underestimate of total T cell responses. Vaccine recipients had higher spike-specific TCR breadth than placebo recipients.

The assay was immunoSEQ multiplex PCR, and TCRdb's table has in-frame clones only and misses some. The table includes about 350,000 clones, about 86% detected once. Sample treatment: around 19 received Ad26.COV2.S at low or high dose, single or two shots; about 5 received placebo; per-sample allocation not given. On day 63 after the first injection, vaccine and placebo recipients gave samples. It was Wuhan-strain SARS-CoV-2 spike that the Ad26 vaccine vector expressed. V lost 2 bases to trimming and J lost 4 bases, with 4 bases between them. This CDR3 contains 11 residues. The germline V gene encodes CDR1 SQVTM and CDR2 ANQGSEA.

This chain links TRBV29-1 with TRBJ2-3; D is ambiguous. The source was peripheral blood, collected in a trial of Ad26.COV2.S vaccine versus placebo. The receptor comes from a person between 18 and 65 years old who received the Ad26.COV2.S COVID-19 vaccine or a placebo. CDR3 sequence: CSVERADTQYF. CDR3 in DNA: TGCAGCGTTGAAAGGGCAGATACGCAGTATTTT.